One T cell receptor (beta chain) is described in this entry. This record belongs to a study of blood T cell repertoires in COVID-19. Libraries were prepared by immunoSEQ multiplex PCR; TCRdb keeps only in-frame clonotypes and omits some of them. The sample has about 290,000 clones, approximately 90% seen once. The junction had 6 bases not matched to a gene; V was cut back by 6 bases and J by 0 bases. This CDR3 comprises 16 residues. The V gene's germline CDR1 is SQVTM and CDR2 ANQGSEA. Sequencing used peripheral blood. The sequence was collected from a woman under 40 with active or convalescent COVID-19. This chain uses TRBV29-1 with TRBJ2-3; TRBD2 matches at 13 bases. As DNA, the CDR3 is TGCAGCGTCGGCGGGACTAGCGGGACTAGCACAGATACGCAGTATTTT. It yields the protein CSVGGTSGTSTDTQYF.